This is a list of T cell receptor beta chains from one sample in a study of blood T cell repertoires in COVID-19. Sequencing was performed with immunoSEQ multiplex PCR; in TCRdb, only in-frame clones are kept and a portion is missing. The sample carries 250,000 to 350,000 clones, around 90% recorded once. Input material: peripheral blood. The receptors were sampled from a woman aged 35 to 49 who had recovered from COVID-19. CDR3s include the opening cysteine and the closing phenylalanine or tryptophan. D genes are given only for firm matches. Size values are once, few and many counts, or a class for expanded clones, and some rows have none.

TGTGCCACCAGTGATTCCGACAGGAACACCGGGGAGCTGTTTTTT	CATSDSDRNTGELFF	15	TRBV24-1	TRBJ2-2	.	.
TGTGCCAGCAGTTTACTGGGAGGGGATCAGCCCCAGCATTTT	CASSLLGGDQPQHF	14	TRBV28	TRBJ1-5	.	.
TGTGCCAGCCGGACGGCGGGAGCCAAAAACATTCAGTACTTC	CASRTAGAKNIQYF	14	TRBV6-5	TRBJ2-4	.	.
TGTGCCAGCAGCCAAGAAGGCGCGGGAGGGCCCCCCGGGGAGCTGTTTTTT	CASSQEGAGGPPGELFF	17	TRBV4-2	TRBJ2-2	TRBD2	.
TGCGCCAGCAGCTTGGATGGGGGACTAGCGGGAGACTACGAGCAGTACTTC	CASSLDGGLAGDYEQYF	17	TRBV5-1	TRBJ2-7	TRBD2	.
TGTGCCAGCACCCTCGGGGGACTAGCGGGAGACAATGAGCAGTTCTTC	CASTLGGLAGDNEQFF	16	TRBV9	TRBJ2-1	TRBD2	once
TGTGCCAGTAGTACATCACGGCTGGATGGGAGGGTTTCACCCCTCCACTTT	CASSTSRLDGRVSPLHF	17	TRBV19	TRBJ1-6	.	.
TGTGCCAGCAGTCCCGGACAGGCACCGATGAACACTGAAGCTTTCTTT	CASSPGQAPMNTEAFF	16	TRBV28	TRBJ1-1	TRBD1	.
TGCAGTGCTAGTCCGCTAGCGGGAGCCTTCGAGACCCAGTACTTC	CSASPLAGAFETQYF	15	TRBV20-1	TRBJ2-5	TRBD2	.
TGTGCCAGCAGTTTAGGGGGGGCTTGGGGTGGATCACCCCTCCACTTT	CASSLGGAWGGSPLHF	16	TRBV27	TRBJ1-6	.	few
TGTGCCAGCAGTGGGGACTTCCGCTCCTACGAGCAGTACTTC	CASSGDFRSYEQYF	14	TRBV2	TRBJ2-7	.	.
TGTGCCAGTACCCAGGGGACAGGAGGGTACAATGAGCAGTTCTTC	CASTQGTGGYNEQFF	15	TRBV11-1	TRBJ2-1	TRBD1	once
TGTGCCAGCAGCTTGTTCCTAGCGGGAGGGAATGAGCAGTTCTTC	CASSLFLAGGNEQFF	15	TRBV5-4	TRBJ2-1	TRBD2	.
TGTGCCAGCAGTGCGTCCGGGACAGGGTCCTACGAGCAGTACTTC	CASSASGTGSYEQYF	15	TRBV25-1	TRBJ2-7	TRBD1	.
TGCGCCAGCAGCTTGGGCCGGGACAGGAAAACCTACGAGCAGTACTTC	CASSLGRDRKTYEQYF	16	TRBV5-1	TRBJ2-7	TRBD1	.
TGTGCCAGCAGTCCGTTAGCGGGAGTCCACGAGCAGTACTTC	CASSPLAGVHEQYF	14	TRBV27	TRBJ2-7	TRBD2	.
TGTGCCAGCAGCAGCCGGGACAGTGGGGGACTGGACGAGCAGTACTTC	CASSSRDSGGLDEQYF	16	TRBV9	TRBJ2-7	.	once
TGTGCCAGCACCCCCGGGGGTGGGGATAATTCACCCCTCCACTTT	CASTPGGGDNSPLHF	15	TRBV5-5	TRBJ1-6	.	.